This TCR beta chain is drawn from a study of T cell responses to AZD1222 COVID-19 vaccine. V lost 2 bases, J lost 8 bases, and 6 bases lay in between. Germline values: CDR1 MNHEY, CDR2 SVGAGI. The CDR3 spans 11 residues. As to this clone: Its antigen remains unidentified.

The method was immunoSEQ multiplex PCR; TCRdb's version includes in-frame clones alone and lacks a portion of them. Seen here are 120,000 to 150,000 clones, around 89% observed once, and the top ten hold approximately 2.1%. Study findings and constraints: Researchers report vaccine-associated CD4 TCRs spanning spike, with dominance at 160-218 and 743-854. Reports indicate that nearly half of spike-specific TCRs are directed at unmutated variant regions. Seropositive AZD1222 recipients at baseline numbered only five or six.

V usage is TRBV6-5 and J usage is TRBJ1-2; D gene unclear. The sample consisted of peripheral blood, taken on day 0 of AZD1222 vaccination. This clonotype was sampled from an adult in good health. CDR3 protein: CASSYMGGYTF. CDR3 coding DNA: TGTGCCAGCAGTTACATGGGCGGCTACACCTTC.